Below, 20 T cell receptor beta chains from the same sample are listed, as sequenced in a study of human T cells and chemical hapten exposure. TCRdb re-derived calls from the RACE reads in MiXCR, one entry per CDR3 protein. The data contain 40,000 to 65,000 distinct CDR3 sequences, 11% of them singletons. Sample time point: patch test 1, 2 weeks after DPC sensitization. Treatment given: therapeutic diphenylcyclopropenone sensitization with weekly scalp DPC. Sequencing started from total RNA isolated from unfractionated whole blood. The specimen comprised whole blood, sampled in connection with sensitization to the hapten diphenylcyclopropenone (DPC). The source is a middle-aged woman with alopecia areata. Some clones in this sample may be carry-over from other donors' samples.

There are a few counts of this clonotype. The J gene is TRBJ2-2, the V gene TRBV10-1; the D gene is possibly TRBD1 (6 bases). This CDR3 comprises 14 residues. Germline CDR1 WNHNN, CDR2 SYGVQD (reference sequence). V was trimmed by 8 bases and J by 5 bases, leaving 15 bases between them. CDR3 nucleotide sequence: TGCGCCAGCGGTAAGGACAGAGGAACCGGGGAGCTGTTTTTT. It is translated as CASGKDRGTGELFF.

A note on this clonotype: The junction and the germline gene differ at one end; a read error may be behind it. Here the CDR3 DNA reads TGTGTCAGCAGTTTTTACAATCAGCCCCAGCATTTT. Amino acid sequence: CVSSFYNQPQHF. The J gene is TRBJ1-5, the V gene TRBV5-5; the D is unclear. The germline V gene encodes CDR1 SGHKS and CDR2 YYEKEE (reference sequence). The length of the CDR3 is 12 residues.

This clonotype has just a few counts. The V gene is TRBV7-6, the J gene TRBJ2-1; 9 bases map to TRBD1. Trimming removed 5 bases from V and 8 bases from J; junction bases left unmatched: 4. The CDR3 length is 13 residues. Germline loops: CDR1 SGHVS, CDR2 FNYEAQ. Here the CDR3 DNA reads TGTGCCAGCAGCCCCGGGACAGGGTATGAGCAGTTCTTC. Protein product: CASSPGTGYEQFF.

Ten or more counts support this clonotype. This rearrangement joins TRBV3-1 to TRBJ2-2; no clear D gene. Trimming took off 0 bases at V and 7 bases at J, with 12 bases between the two ends. Per germline, CDR1 LGHDT and CDR2 YNNKEL (reference sequence). The CDR3 totals 15 residues. The CDR3 region has the DNA TGTGCCAGCAGCCAAGATTTAGTAGTGAGCGGGGAGCTGTTTTTT. This sequence encodes CASSQDLVVSGELFF.

This clonotype was counted a few times. The chain links TRBV18 to TRBJ2-3, with D tentatively TRBD1 or TRBD2 (5 bases each). The CDR3 runs to 14 residues. V was trimmed by 1 base and J by 5 bases, leaving 10 bases between them. CDR1 and CDR2 (germline): KGHSH, LQKENI. The CDR3 nucleotides read TGTGCCAGCTCACCACAGGGGAGCGGAGATACGCAGTATTTT. This gives the protein CASSPQGSGDTQYF.

In its sample, this clonotype was seen once. This chain connects TRBV11-3 to TRBJ1-6, with D maybe TRBD1 (5 bases). The CDR3 loop spans 14 amino acids. Germline CDR1 and CDR2: SGHNT and YENEEA. V shed 2 bases and J shed 10 bases, with 12 bases lying between them. CDR3 nucleotides: TGTGCCAGCAGCTTACGGGACGCTAAATCACCCCTCCACTTT. As protein: CASSLRDAKSPLHF.

The chain links TRBV7-2 to TRBJ2-1; D call uncertain. The V and J ends lost 1 base and 5 bases respectively, with 6 bases between them. The germline CDR1 and CDR2 sequences are SGHTA and FQGNSA. The length of the CDR3 is 13 residues. CDR3 region: CASSLGVDNEQFF. Written as DNA, the CDR3 is TGTGCCAGCAGCTTAGGAGTAGACAATGAGCAGTTCTTC. Full variable domain (outside the CDR3, taken from reference TRBV7-2 and TRBJ2-1): GAGVSQSPSNKVTEKGKDVELRCDPISGHTALYWYRQSLGQGLEFLIYFQGNSAPDKSGLPSDRFSAERTGGSVSTLTIQRTQQEDSAVYLCASSLGVDNEQFFGPGTRLTVL.

This clonotype was found a few times. The genes are TRBV3-1 and TRBJ2-2, with no clear D. The germline V and J ends were trimmed by 1 base and 4 bases, with 4 bases remaining between them. The CDR3 runs 13 residues. Germline lookup yields CDR1 LGHDT and CDR2 YNNKEL (reference sequence). This CDR3 reads CASSQVFTGELFF. The CDR3 DNA reads TGTGCCAGCAGCCAAGTATTCACCGGGGAGCTGTTTTTT. Complete variable domain (other parts from reference TRBV3-1 and TRBJ2-2): DTAVSQTPKYLVTQMGNDKSIKCEQNLGHDTMYWYKQDSKKFLKIMFSYNNKELIINETVPNRFSPKSPDKAHLNLHINSLELGDSAVYFCASSQVFTGELFFGEGSRLTVL.

The V and J genes are TRBV20-1 and TRBJ2-1; 8 bases match TRBD2. The CDR3 runs to 15 residues. From germline, CDR1 is DFQATT and CDR2 SNEGSKA (reference sequence). The trim removed 0 bases at V and 3 bases at J, leaving 4 bases unmatched. The CDR3, as DNA: TGCAGTGCTAGAGATAGACTAGCGCTCTACAATGAGCAGTTCTTC. This encodes CSARDRLALYNEQFF.

This clonotype came up many times. This chain uses TRBV28 with TRBJ1-6; D unresolved. This CDR3 has 15 residues. CDR1 is MDHEN, CDR2 SYDVKM, per germline. Trimming removed 1 base at V and 8 bases at J, with 12 bases between. The CDR3, as DNA: TGTGCCAGCAGTTTATTCATTGACCGCGATTCACCCCTCCACTTT. Its protein is CASSLFIDRDSPLHF.

The table lists this clonotype with many counts. CDR3 loop: CASSTQGNIQYF. The CDR3 DNA sequence: TGTGCCAGCTCTACACAGGGAAACATTCAGTACTTC. The V gene is TRBV18, the J gene TRBJ2-4, with a possible D match to TRBD1 (6 bases). CDR1 and CDR2 (germline): KGHSH, LQKENI. This CDR3 contains 12 residues. V was cut by 6 bases and J by 6 bases, with 9 bases left in between. Looking up the rest from reference TRBV18 and TRBJ2-4 gives the full variable domain: NAGVMQNPRHLVRRRGQEARLRCSPMKGHSHVYWYRQLPEEGLKFMVYLQKENIIDESGMPKERFSAEFPKEGPSILRIQQVVRGDSAAYFCASSTQGNIQYFGAGTRLSVL.

This sequence joins TRBV7-2 and TRBJ2-2; weak D call: TRBD2 (5 bases). Trimming left V 5 bases short and J 7 bases short, with 14 bases between. The germline CDR1 and CDR2 sequences are SGHTA and FQGNSA. This CDR3 has 14 residues. The CDR3 spells CASSPHTRGGELFF. The CDR3, as DNA: TGTGCCAGCAGCCCCCACACACGGGGCGGGGAGCTGTTTTTT.

The genes are TRBV5-6 and TRBJ2-7; D possibly corresponds to TRBD2 (5 bases). Deletions cut 1 base from V and 0 bases from J, with 8 bases between. The germline V gene encodes CDR1 SGHDT and CDR2 YYEEEE. CDR3 length equals 14 residues. This CDR3 reads CASSLSGVSYEQYF. DNA of the CDR3: TGTGCCAGCAGCTTGAGCGGTGTCTCCTACGAGCAGTACTTC.

CDR3 protein: CASSPLTGINQPQHF. DNA for the CDR3: TGTGCCAGCAGCCCTCTGACAGGAATCAATCAGCCCCAGCATTTT. The chain links TRBV7-2 to TRBJ1-5; weak D call: TRBD1 (6 bases). V was clipped by 5 bases and J by 3 bases, with 14 bases between them. The germline V gene has CDR1 SGHTA and CDR2 FQGNSA. CDR3 length: 15 residues.

The genes are TRBV7-2 and TRBJ1-3; D unclear. CDR1 SGHTA and CDR2 FQGNSA come from the germline V gene. This CDR3 comprises 14 residues. V shed 4 bases and J shed 4 bases, with 11 bases lying between them. The CDR3 protein is CASSSEPRGNTIYF. The CDR3 coding sequence is TGTGCCAGCAGCTCAGAACCCAGAGGAAACACCATATATTTT.

Of note for this clonotype: This may come from a read error, since a much larger clone is one base off. This chain joins TRBV10-1 and TRBJ2-7; 7 bases fit TRBD2. Per the germline V gene, CDR1 is WNHNN and CDR2 is SYGVQD (reference sequence). CDR3 length equals 12 residues. Written as DNA, the CDR3 is TGCGTCGGGCGGGGGACCCACTACGAGCAGTACTTC. Encoded protein: CVGRGTHYEQYF.

This clonotype was picked up many times. The chain links TRBV2 to TRBJ2-7, with TRBD1 matching over 7 bases. The CDR3 runs 14 residues. Germline V gene sequence: CDR1 SNHLY, CDR2 FYNNEI. V lost 4 bases and J lost 2; bases outside the gene matches: 5. The CDR3 spells CASSVGDRAYEQYF. The CDR3 region has the DNA TGTGCCAGCAGTGTAGGAGACAGGGCCTACGAGCAGTACTTC.

In its sample, this clonotype was seen many times. The rearrangement uses TRBV11-3 and TRBJ2-1, with a weak D call TRBD1 (6 bases). The CDR3 extends over 15 amino acids. V was clipped by 5 bases and J by 8 bases, with 19 bases between them. Looked up from germline, CDR1 is SGHNT and CDR2 is YENEEA. Here the CDR3 reads CASSPRDTVWDEQFF. DNA of the CDR3: TGTGCCAGCAGCCCCCGGGACACGGTCTGGGATGAGCAGTTCTTC. The whole variable domain, filled in from reference TRBV11-3 and TRBJ2-1, reads EAGVVQSPRYKIIEKKQPVAFWCNPISGHNTLYWYLQNLGQGPELLIRYENEEAVDDSQLPKDRFSAERLKGVDSTLKIQPAELGDSAVYLCASSPRDTVWDEQFFGPGTRLTVL.

This chain joins TRBV20-1 and TRBJ1-3; D is undetermined. Trimming took off 5 bases at V and 2 bases at J, with 13 bases between the two ends. The germline V gene encodes CDR1 DFQATT and CDR2 SNEGSKA (reference sequence). This CDR3 contains 14 residues. Here the CDR3 reads CSAPWGGPGNTIYF. CDR3 bases: TGCAGTGCTCCCTGGGGAGGCCCTGGAAACACCATATATTTT.

The chain carries TRBV5-1 and TRBJ2-6; 10 positions match TRBD2. The V segment lost 2 bases and the J segment 2 bases; nucleotides outside the gene matches: 7. The CDR3 totals 18 residues. Germline CDR1 SGHRS, CDR2 YFSETQ. The DNA of the CDR3 is TGCGCCAGCAGCTTTAGGCAGCGGGAGGGCCCTGGGGCCAACGTCCTGACTTTC. Amino acids: CASSFRQREGPGANVLTF.